This T cell receptor beta chain was profiled in a study of blood T cell repertoires in COVID-19. Cohort 3 donors counted as recovered after two negative PCRs, clearance, or resolved symptoms. Repertoires were generated with immunoSEQ multiplex PCR, while TCRdb's copy carries only in-frame clones and drops some. Among more than 400,000 clones, roughly 87% were seen once, and the ten largest hold 0.7%. V was shortened by 6 bases and J by 8 bases, with 19 bases between the two germline ends. The germline V gene encodes CDR1 GTSNPN and CDR2 SVGIG (reference sequence). This CDR3 contains 13 residues. V gene TRBV30 combines with J gene TRBJ1-2, with D tentatively TRBD1 (6 bases). Sequenced material: PBMCs or T cells enriched from blood (not recorded which). The sequence was collected from a woman aged 18-29 years who had recovered from COVID-19. CDR3 bases: TGTGCCTGTTTTAGGGGGACAAGGGAGGGCTACACCTTC. Its translation is CACFRGTREGYTF.